Listed here are 29 T cell receptor beta chains from one sample, sequenced in a study of CD8+ T cells in alopecia areata. This sample's treatment: oral pan-JAK inhibitor, 5-10 mg twice daily. RNA extraction was followed by reverse transcription into cDNA, which acted as the sequencing template. Data came from immunoSEQ multiplex PCR; TCRdb stores just in-frame clones and leaves some out. The sample consists of around 170,000 clones, 40% to 65% of them appearing once. Specimen: CD8+ T cells sorted from blood, collected at week 52, from a patient treated with tofacitinib. Receptors originate from a human donor with alopecia areata.

On this clone: The same CDR3 arises from other DNA sequences in this sample as well. The J gene is TRBJ2-2, the V gene TRBV29-1; D is unclear. The CDR3 totals 12 residues. V lost 4 bases and J 4 bases, leaving 7 bases between the germline ends. The V gene's germline CDR1 is SQVTM and CDR2 ANQGSEA. As DNA, the CDR3 is TGCAGCGTTGGATTGGTCACCGGGGAGCTGTTTTTT. Protein sequence: CSVGLVTGELFF.

This clone was detected a few times. The chain links TRBV29-1 to TRBJ2-3; TRBD1 aligns across 7 bases. Germline-derived CDR1 and CDR2 are SQVTM and ANQGSEA. The CDR3 has 14 residues. The V segment lost 7 bases and the J segment 0 bases; nucleotides outside the gene matches: 7. The CDR3 here is CSGGQVLSTDTQYF. The CDR3 DNA reads as TGCAGCGGCGGACAGGTTTTAAGCACAGATACGCAGTATTTT.

The chain uses TRBV9 and TRBJ1-2; D unclear. The germline CDR1 and CDR2 sequences are SGDLS and YYNGEE. V lost 8 bases to trimming and J lost 7 bases, with 18 bases between them. The CDR3 totals 13 residues. CDR3 amino acids: CARRIRRVIGYTF. CDR3 DNA: TGTGCCAGGCGAATTAGACGCGTTATTGGCTACACCTTC.

This chain uses TRBV29-1 with TRBJ2-2, with 9 bases lining up with TRBD2. The CDR3 loop spans 16 amino acids. CDR1 is SQVTM, CDR2 ANQGSEA, per germline. V dropped 2 bases and J dropped 5; count of bases not matched to a gene: 9. CDR3 loop: CSVELAGGGGTGELFF. CDR3 in DNA: TGCAGCGTTGAATTGGCGGGAGGGGGCGGAACCGGGGAGCTGTTTTTT.

The chain recombines TRBV7-9 with TRBJ2-1; the match to TRBD2 covers 9 bases. With V trimmed by 5 bases and J by 5 bases, 4 bases remained unmatched. The CDR3 totals 14 residues. Looked up from germline, CDR1 is SEHNR and CDR2 is FQNEAQ (reference sequence). The CDR3 here is CASSRTSADNEQFF. As DNA, the CDR3 is TGTGCCAGCAGCCGGACTAGCGCCGACAATGAGCAGTTCTTC.

This clone was observed a few times. CDR3 amino acids: CASSADPNTGELFF. In nucleotides, the CDR3 is TGTGCCAGCAGCGCCGATCCGAACACCGGGGAGCTGTTTTTT. V and J are TRBV7-2 and TRBJ2-2; unclear D gene. The CDR3 has 14 amino acids. The V end was cut by 5 bases, the J end by 0 bases, with 7 bases between. Germline-derived CDR1 and CDR2 are SGHTA and FQGNSA.

This clone was observed a handful of times. The chain recombines TRBV2 with TRBJ1-6; perhaps TRBD1 as D (6 bases). V was cut by 11 bases and J by 7 bases, with 15 bases left in between. This CDR3 has 13 amino acids. Germline lookup yields CDR1 SNHLY and CDR2 FYNNEI. The DNA of the CDR3 is TGTGCCGGGCGACAGGAGTCAAATTCACCCCTCCACTTT. Its protein is CAGRQESNSPLHF.

The rearrangement uses TRBV5-6 and TRBJ1-5; 9 bases agree with TRBD1. CDR1 and CDR2 from the germline V gene are SGHDT and YYEEEE. This CDR3 is built from 14 residues. Trimming removed 3 bases from V and 3 bases from J; junction bases left unmatched: 1. The CDR3 DNA reads as TGTGCCAGCAGCTGGACAGGGGACAATCAGCCCCAGCATTTT. Its protein product is CASSWTGDNQPQHF.

The J gene is TRBJ2-7, the V gene TRBV5-1, with D unresolved. Germline V CDR1 and CDR2: SGHRS, YFSETQ. V shed 3 bases and J shed 3 bases, with 10 bases lying between them. The CDR3 is 13 residues long. The CDR3 DNA reads TGCGCCAGCAGCTCGTCAGCCGACTACGAGCAGTACTTC. As protein: CASSSSADYEQYF.

Turning to this clone: Relative to the germline gene, one junction end is altered; a read error may explain this. This chain links TRBV25-1 with TRBJ2-7; D is uncertain. Per the germline V gene, CDR1 is MGHDK and CDR2 is SYGVNS. The CDR3 contains 10 residues. In DNA form, the CDR3 reads TGTGCCAGCAGTGAGACTCCTGCGGACTTC. It is translated as CASSETPADF.

The genes are TRBV9 and TRBJ2-1; 7 bases agree with TRBD2. The trim removed 0 bases at V and 9 bases at J, leaving 6 bases unmatched. Looked up from germline, CDR1 is SGDLS and CDR2 is YYNGEE. The CDR3 has 14 amino acids. This chain's CDR3 is CASSVVATGGEQFF. Here the CDR3 DNA reads TGTGCCAGCAGCGTAGTGGCCACGGGGGGTGAGCAGTTCTTC.

The chain links TRBV30 to TRBJ2-3, with 10 bases aligning to TRBD2. Per germline, CDR1 GTSNPN and CDR2 SVGIG (reference sequence). V dropped 0 bases and J dropped 2; count of bases not matched to a gene: 5. This CDR3 has 16 residues. The CDR3 protein is CAWSVFSGGTTDTQYF. The CDR3 nucleotides are TGTGCCTGGAGTGTATTTAGCGGGGGGACCACAGATACGCAGTATTTT.

This rearrangement joins TRBV7-9 to TRBJ2-2, with D possibly called TRBD1 or TRBD2 (5 bases each). V was shortened by 5 bases and J by 7 bases, with 8 bases between the two germline ends. This CDR3 has 12 residues. Germline V lookup: CDR1 SEHNR, CDR2 FQNEAQ (reference sequence). CDR3 sequence (DNA): TGTGCCAGCAGCCTGGGGGACGGGGAGCTGTTTTTT. The encoded protein is CASSLGDGELFF.

The rearrangement joins TRBV6-6 to TRBJ1-2; weak D call: TRBD1 (5 bases). The CDR3 sequence is 13 residues long. The germline V and J ends were trimmed by 0 bases and 7 bases, with 9 bases remaining between them. The V gene's germline CDR1 is MNHNY and CDR2 SVGAGI (reference sequence). The CDR3 DNA reads TGTGCCAGCAGTTACTCGAGGGACGGTGGCTACACCTTC. It codes for CASSYSRDGGYTF.

Only a few counts were recorded for this clone. The genes are TRBV5-4 and TRBJ1-5, with no clear D. This CDR3 has 12 amino acids. Trimming cost V 6 bases and J 6 bases, with 10 bases left between them. Germline V gene data show CDR1 as SGHNT and CDR2 as YYREEE (reference sequence). CDR3: CASTRSLQPQHF. In nucleotides, the CDR3 is TGTGCCAGCACCCGAAGTCTTCAGCCCCAGCATTTT.

The chain has TRBV30 and TRBJ2-1, with D perhaps being TRBD1 or TRBD2 (6 bases each). This CDR3 has 13 amino acids. The germline gives CDR1 GTSNPN, CDR2 SVGIG (reference sequence). V was pared by 5 bases and J by 10 bases, with 18 bases between. For the CDR3, the DNA is TGTGCCTGGCACCGTCAACAGGGAGGCGAGCAGTTCTTC. It translates to CAWHRQQGGEQFF.

Concerning this clone itself: The same CDR3 arises from other DNA sequences in this sample as well. The rearrangement uses TRBV5-1 and TRBJ2-2; unclear D gene. V was cut by 2 bases and J by 7 bases, with 3 bases left in between. CDR3 size: 11 residues. The germline V gene encodes CDR1 SGHRS and CDR2 YFSETQ. Here the CDR3 reads CASSLLGELFF. The CDR3 region has the DNA TGCGCCAGCAGCTTACTCGGGGAGCTGTTTTTT.

This chain connects TRBV5-1 to TRBJ1-4; TRBD1 aligns across 9 bases. V lost 4 bases, J lost 4 bases, and 2 bases stayed unmatched. Germline V gene sequence: CDR1 SGHRS, CDR2 YFSETQ. CDR3 length: 14 residues. The CDR3 sequence: CASSRDRDNEKLFF. The CDR3, as DNA: TGCGCCAGCAGCCGGGACAGGGATAATGAAAAACTGTTTTTT.

The chain joins TRBV5-1 to TRBJ1-2; TRBD1 is a possible D gene (6 bases). The V gene lost 5 bases and the J gene lost 2 bases, with 13 bases spanning the gap. Germline CDR1 SGHRS, CDR2 YFSETQ. CDR3 size: 14 residues. Here the CDR3 reads CASSPDRYNYGYTF. CDR3 bases: TGCGCCAGCAGTCCGGACAGATACAACTATGGCTACACCTTC.

The chain joins TRBV27 to TRBJ1-1, with D tentatively TRBD1 (6 bases). This CDR3 is built from 16 residues. V lost 4 bases, J lost 7 bases, and 22 bases lay in between. Germline CDR1 and CDR2: MNHEY and SMNVEV (reference sequence). CDR3 amino acids: CASSSRTERHGNEAFF. In nucleotides, the CDR3 is TGTGCCAGCAGTTCCCGGACAGAGCGACACGGAAATGAAGCTTTCTTT.

The V and J genes are TRBV18 and TRBJ2-6, with 9 bases that match TRBD1. V was pared by 3 bases and J by 0 bases, with 6 bases of the junction left unmatched. Looked up from germline, CDR1 is KGHSH and CDR2 is LQKENI. CDR3 length: 18 amino acids. Here the CDR3 DNA reads TGTGCCAGCTCACCGACCGGGACAGGGAACTCTGGGGCCAACGTCCTGACTTTC. Protein sequence: CASSPTGTGNSGANVLTF.

This clone was detected only a few times. The chain links TRBV30 to TRBJ1-2; D is uncertain. Trimming pared 0 bases from V and 6 bases from J, leaving 14 bases between. The CDR3 runs 14 residues. Germline CDR1 and CDR2: GTSNPN and SVGIG (reference sequence). CDR3 loop: CAWSVDSMFNGYTF. The CDR3 nucleotides are TGTGCCTGGAGTGTAGATTCGATGTTTAATGGCTACACCTTC. Full variable domain (remainder filled in from reference TRBV30 and TRBJ1-2): SQTIHQWPATLVQPVGSPLSLECTVEGTSNPNLYWYRQAAGRGLQLLFYSVGIGQISSEVPQNLSASRPQDRQFILSSKKLLLSDSGFYLCAWSVDSMFNGYTFGSGTRLTVV.

With regard to this clone: The same CDR3 is also encoded by other DNA sequences in this sample. The rearrangement links TRBV27 to TRBJ1-5; the D gene is possibly TRBD1 (6 bases). Trimming removed 2 bases at V and 6 bases at J, with 11 bases between. Germline-derived CDR1 and CDR2 are MNHEY and SMNVEV (reference sequence). This CDR3 is 14 amino acids long. CDR3: CASSLAGAGQPQHF. In nucleotides, the CDR3 is TGTGCCAGCAGTTTAGCAGGGGCAGGTCAGCCCCAGCATTTT.

The gene calls are TRBV5-1 and TRBJ1-2; D gene unclear. V lost 4 bases and J lost 2, with 12 bases in between. The CDR3 runs to 14 residues. CDR1 and CDR2 (germline): SGHRS, YFSETQ. DNA of the CDR3: TGCGCCAGCAGCCCGGAGGTCATCAACTATGGCTACACCTTC. This sequence encodes CASSPEVINYGYTF.

This clone has only a few counts. J is TRBJ2-2 and V is TRBV4-1; 8 nucleotides line up with TRBD1. The CDR3 covers 14 residues. The J segment lost 3 bases and the V segment lost 7 bases, leaving 4 bases of the junction unmatched. Germline assignment: CDR1 MGHRA and CDR2 YSYEKL. CDR3 amino acids: CASTGQGDTGELFF. The CDR3 nucleotides are TGCGCCAGCACCGGACAGGGCGACACCGGGGAGCTGTTTTTT.

As to this clone: Likely a read error: the CDR3 ends without its conserved phenylalanine or tryptophan. V is TRBV4-3 and J is TRBJ2-3; no reliable D call. With 0 bases removed from V and 0 bases from J, the gap between germline ends came to 7 bases. Germline V lookup: CDR1 LGHNA, CDR2 YSLEER. CDR3 length: 15 amino acids. This CDR3 reads CASSQDSRSTDTQYL. CDR3 DNA: TGCGCCAGCAGCCAAGATTCGAGGAGCACAGATACGCAGTATCTT.

This clone was detected a few times. The V call is TRBV27, the J call TRBJ2-1, with TRBD2 matching over 14 bases. Looked up from germline, CDR1 is MNHEY and CDR2 is SMNVEV (reference sequence). The J segment lost 10 bases and the V segment lost 7 bases, leaving 9 bases of the junction unmatched. CDR3 length equals 15 residues. CDR3 region: CASISGTSGGGEQFF. The CDR3 DNA sequence: TGTGCCAGCATCTCCGGGACTAGCGGGGGAGGAGAGCAGTTCTTC.

This clone was observed a few times. Sequence at one end of the junction differs from germline and may be a read error. The chain is built from TRBV29-1 and TRBJ1-5; D may be TRBD1 (5 bases). CDR1 and CDR2 from the germline V gene are SQVTM and ANQGSEA. CDR3 length equals 9 residues. The CDR3 sequence is CDSNQPQHF. In nucleotides, the CDR3 is TGTGACAGTAATCAGCCCCAGCATTTT.

The V gene is TRBV27, the J gene TRBJ2-7; 7 bases line up with TRBD1. The ends lost 4 bases at V and 6 bases at J; junction bases unmatched: 15. Looked up from germline, CDR1 is MNHEY and CDR2 is SMNVEV (reference sequence). The CDR3 contains 16 residues. The CDR3: CASSWIPGTVGGEQYF. DNA of the CDR3: TGTGCCAGCAGTTGGATCCCCGGGACAGTCGGTGGCGAGCAGTACTTC.